This T cell receptor beta chain comes out of a study of CD8+CD57+ T cells in acquired aplastic anemia. Looking at the study overall: DNA per sorted CD4+ or CD8+ sample ranged about 0.2 to 30 ug, averaging 3.2 ug.

This clonotype was observed a few times. Its antigen remains unidentified. Study-wide findings and caveats: Patients and controls were found to share 25 to 35 CD8+ CDR3 sequences. Patients did not significantly differ from controls in CD8+ Simpson's diversity.

Genomic DNA acted as the template from which TCR beta VDJ combination and CDR3 sequence profiling were carried out. TCRdb passed the reads through MiXCR, listing each CDR3 protein once. In the table there are 150,000 to 200,000 distinct CDR3 sequences, around 66% of which are singletons. The germline V and J ends were trimmed by 1 base and 0 bases, with 10 bases remaining between them. Germline CDR1 and CDR2: SNHLY and FYNNEI. This CDR3 is built from 15 residues. Source material: sorted CD4+, CD8+, or CD8+CD57+ T cells (not recorded which) from PBMCs. The J gene is TRBJ2-7, the V gene TRBV2, with D possibly being TRBD1 or TRBD2 (5 bases each). This receptor was obtained from a human donor with severe aplastic anemia or a healthy control (not recorded which). The CDR3 loop is CASSEGGTVSYEQYF. Written as DNA, the CDR3 is TGTGCCAGCAGTGAAGGTGGGACGGTCTCCTACGAGCAGTACTTC.